The rows below give T cell receptor beta chains drawn from one sample of a study of blood T cell repertoires in COVID-19. Here immunoSEQ multiplex PCR was the method, and the copy in TCRdb shows in-frame clones only, minus some. The table shows about 110,000 clones, with approximately 87% occurring only once. Sequencing was done on a sample of peripheral blood. All receptors come from a woman aged 55-70 years with acute or convalescent COVID-19. CDR3s include the opening cysteine and the closing phenylalanine or tryptophan. D genes are given only for firm matches. A row's size may be missing; if present it is once, few, many or a size class.

CDR3aa	CDR3nt	j_gene	abundance	d_gene	v_gene
CAVGGVPPGANVLTF	TGTGCCGTTGGGGGGGTCCCCCCTGGGGCCAACGTCCTGACTTTC	TRBJ2-6	NA	TRBD2	TRBV28
CASSLMAGAQPQHF	TGTGCCAGCAGTTTAATGGCGGGGGCTCAGCCCCAGCATTTT	TRBJ1-5	NA	NA	TRBV28
CSARVVDNSPLHF	TGCAGTGCTCGTGTAGTAGATAATTCACCCCTCCACTTT	TRBJ1-6	NA	NA	TRBV20-1
CASSFRDIETQYF	TGTGCCAGCAGCTTTCGAGATATCGAGACCCAGTACTTC	TRBJ2-5	NA	NA	TRBV5-6
CASSLGTSVQLYNEQFF	TGTGCCAGCAGCTTGGGGACTAGCGTACAACTCTACAATGAGCAGTTCTTC	TRBJ2-1	once	TRBD2	TRBV5-6
CASQVAGAEEQYF	TGTGCCAGTCAGGTGGCAGGGGCAGAGGAGCAGTACTTC	TRBJ2-7	NA	NA	TRBV19
CASSLRGQNTEAFF	TGTGCCAGCTCCCTCAGGGGACAGAACACTGAAGCTTTCTTT	TRBJ1-1	NA	NA	TRBV6-5
CASSPRVAAEAFF	TGTGCCAGCAGCCCCAGGGTAGCGGCTGAAGCTTTCTTT	TRBJ1-1	NA	NA	TRBV5-8
CASSSVSWYGYTF	TGTGCCAGCAGTAGCGTTAGTTGGTATGGCTACACCTTC	TRBJ1-2	NA	NA	TRBV3-1/TRBV3-2
CASVQGGGGDTQYF	TGTGCCAGCGTACAAGGTGGAGGTGGAGATACGCAGTATTTT	TRBJ2-3	NA	NA	TRBV5-5
CAWGHQTQYF	TGTGCCTGGGGCCATCAGACCCAGTACTTC	TRBJ2-5	NA	NA	TRBV30
CASAVDSGSRNTGELFF	TGTGCCAGCGCAGTAGATAGCGGGAGCCGGAACACCGGGGAGCTGTTTTTT	TRBJ2-2	NA	TRBD2	TRBV7-9
CASSLDGGRAAIF	TGTGCCAGCAGCCTCGACGGCGGGAGGGCCGCAATCTTC	TRBJ2-1	NA	TRBD2	TRBV7-2
CASSQGVQRGEQFF	TGTGCCAGCAGCCAAGGGGTTCAGCGTGGGGAGCAGTTCTTC	TRBJ2-1	NA	NA	TRBV3-1/TRBV3-2
CATEGQGEQYF	TGTGCCACGGAGGGACAGGGAGAGCAGTACTTC	TRBJ2-7	NA	TRBD1	TRBV10-3
CASSGGRGQGNTGELFF	TGTGCCAGCAGCGGGGGGCGCGGACAGGGGAACACCGGGGAGCTGTTTTTT	TRBJ2-2	NA	TRBD1	TRBV9
CASSQDAGTGNTIYF	TGCGCCAGCAGCCAAGATGCGGGGACTGGAAACACCATATATTTT	TRBJ1-3	NA	NA	TRBV4-1
CASSPTWGNTGELFF	TGTGCCAGCAGCCCCACATGGGGCAACACCGGGGAGCTGTTTTTT	TRBJ2-2	once	NA	TRBV6-5
CASMVLADTGELFF	TGTGCCAGTATGGTACTAGCGGACACCGGGGAGCTGTTTTTT	TRBJ2-2	NA	TRBD2	TRBV19
CASKGTSPHEQYF	TGTGCCAGCAAGGGGACTAGTCCCCACGAGCAGTACTTC	TRBJ2-7	NA	TRBD2	TRBV12-3/TRBV12-4
CATTGDRNSYEQYF	TGTGCCACCACCGGGGACAGAAATTCCTACGAGCAGTACTTC	TRBJ2-7	once	TRBD1	TRBV24-1
CASTYGTGVEQFF	TGTGCCAGCACATACGGGACAGGGGTTGAGCAGTTCTTC	TRBJ2-1	NA	TRBD1	TRBV28
CATGQGTEAFF	TGTGCCACGGGGCAGGGGACTGAAGCTTTCTTT	TRBJ1-1	NA	NA	TRBV24-1
CASRRDREYEQYF	TGCGCCAGCAGACGGGACAGGGAATACGAGCAGTACTTC	TRBJ2-7	once	TRBD1	TRBV5-1
CASLGGTSRSGANVLTF	TGTGCCTCCCTCGGGGGGACGTCCCGCTCTGGGGCCAACGTCCTGACTTTC	TRBJ2-6	NA	TRBD2	TRBV28
CASSLSQGAGGYTF	TGCGCCAGCAGCCTCTCCCAGGGGGCGGGAGGCTACACCTTC	TRBJ1-2	once	TRBD1	TRBV5-1
CASSASGGETQYF	TGCGCCAGCAGCGCTAGCGGGGGGGAGACCCAGTACTTC	TRBJ2-5	NA	TRBD2	TRBV5-1
CASSFRQDGRARMRGYTF	TGTGCCAGCAGTTTCAGGCAGGACGGCAGGGCCCGCATGAGAGGCTACACCTTC	TRBJ1-2	NA	NA	TRBV27
CASSSDRFNEKLFF	TGTGCCAGCAGCTCGGACAGGTTTAATGAAAAACTGTTTTTT	TRBJ1-4	NA	TRBD1	TRBV7-9
CASSDSPRGGYTF	TGTGCCAGCAGTGACAGCCCCCGGGGAGGCTACACCTTC	TRBJ1-2	NA	NA	TRBV6-4
CASSLHRDSNQETQYF	TGTGCCAGCAGTTTACACCGGGACAGCAACCAAGAGACCCAGTACTTC	TRBJ2-5	NA	TRBD1	TRBV28
CSAPSDTQYF	TGCAGTGCCCCCTCAGATACGCAGTATTTT	TRBJ2-3	once	NA	TRBV20-1
CASKRGGQSENTIYF	TGTGCCAGCAAAAGGGGTGGACAGTCGGAAAACACCATATATTTT	TRBJ1-3	NA	NA	TRBV28
CASSFTVSSYEQYF	TGTGCCAGCAGCTTTACAGTTAGCTCCTACGAGCAGTACTTC	TRBJ2-7	NA	NA	TRBV7-8
CASSQVPGSRYEQYF	TGTGCCAGCAGTCAAGTCCCGGGGTCCCGCTACGAGCAGTACTTC	TRBJ2-7	NA	NA	TRBV28
CSVDKTNSNEQFF	TGCAGCGTCGATAAGACTAATTCCAATGAGCAGTTCTTC	TRBJ2-1	NA	NA	TRBV29-1
CATRQGGYTEAFF	TGTGCCACCCGACAGGGGGGATACACTGAAGCTTTCTTT	TRBJ1-1	NA	TRBD1	TRBV19
CASSLSGSYEQYF	TGTGCCAGCAGCCTCTCAGGGTCCTACGAGCAGTACTTC	TRBJ2-7	few	NA	TRBV11-2
CASRSSQGRNEQFF	TGTGCCAGCCGCTCTTCACAGGGGAGAAATGAGCAGTTCTTC	TRBJ2-1	NA	TRBD1	TRBV6-5
CASSFLSSDQPQHF	TGTGCCAGCAGTTTCCTTTCGAGTGATCAGCCCCAGCATTTT	TRBJ1-5	NA	NA	TRBV27
CATSSKVKLAGVDTQYF	TGTGCCACCAGCAGTAAAGTGAAACTAGCGGGGGTTGATACGCAGTATTTT	TRBJ2-3	NA	TRBD2	TRBV15
CAWSTGTGGSAFF	TGTGCCTGGAGCACCGGGACAGGGGGCTCAGCTTTCTTT	TRBJ1-1	NA	TRBD1	TRBV30
CASSRGAQSDGYTF	TGCGCCAGCAGCCGGGGGGCTCAATCAGATGGCTACACCTTC	TRBJ1-2	NA	NA	TRBV5-1
CASSWETGFYEQYF	TGTGCCAGCAGCTGGGAGACAGGTTTCTACGAGCAGTACTTC	TRBJ2-7	NA	NA	TRBV7-2
CASSPTGSNEKLFF	TGTGCCAGCAGCCCTACAGGGTCCAATGAAAAACTGTTTTTT	TRBJ1-4	once	NA	TRBV7-9
CASSLVSPGQGRRQTQYF	TGTGCCAGCAGCTTAGTAAGCCCGGGACAGGGGCGTCGGCAGACCCAGTACTTC	TRBJ2-5	NA	TRBD1	TRBV11-2
CASSLEQGWGATIYF	TGTGCCAGCAGCTTAGAACAGGGATGGGGCGCCACCATATATTTT	TRBJ1-3	NA	NA	TRBV7-2
CASSEHSGLGTEAFF	TGTGCCAGCAGCGAACACTCGGGACTGGGTACTGAAGCTTTCTTT	TRBJ1-1	NA	NA	TRBV9
CASRGGREIPLAKNIQYF	TGTGCCAGCAGGGGGGGTAGGGAAATTCCTCTAGCCAAAAACATTCAGTACTTC	TRBJ2-4	NA	NA	TRBV28
CASSYDRDIGGYTF	TGTGCCAGCAGTTACGACAGGGACATAGGTGGCTACACCTTC	TRBJ1-2	NA	TRBD1	TRBV6-5
CASSLVSSGVQTTNEKLFF	TGCGCCAGCAGCCTAGTTTCGAGCGGTGTGCAGACAACTAATGAAAAACTGTTTTTT	TRBJ1-4	NA	NA	TRBV5-1
CASSTLGGETQYF	TGTGCCAGCAGCACCCTGGGGGGGGAGACCCAGTACTTC	TRBJ2-5	once	TRBD2	TRBV9
CASSVLAGPTDTQYF	TGTGCCAGCAGCGTGTTAGCGGGGCCTACAGATACGCAGTATTTT	TRBJ2-3	NA	TRBD2	TRBV9
CASSVSNTIYF	TGTGCCAGCAGTGTTAGTAACACCATATATTTT	TRBJ1-3	NA	NA	TRBV2